This T cell receptor (beta chain) came from a study of T-cell reconstitution after alpha-beta-depleted transplantation in children. The germline CDR1 and CDR2 sequences are SGHRS and YFSETQ. The CDR3 runs to 15 residues. With 2 bases removed from V and 2 bases from J, the gap between germline ends came to 13 bases. This clonotype was found a few times. Unique molecular identifiers were incorporated into the prepared TCRbeta library. TCRdb used MiXCR to reprocess the PCR reads, holding one entry per CDR3 protein. The table includes 490,000 or so distinct CDR3 sequences, about 12% detected once. The sample consisted of PBMCs from the stem cell graft donor, taken from the stem cell graft. The TCR sequence derives from a human donor who donated a stem cell graft to a child with combined immunodeficiency. V is TRBV5-1 and J is TRBJ2-5; D remains unclear. CDR3 nucleotides: TGCGCCAGCAGCTTAGCGCATCGGCTTCAAGAGACCCAGTACTTC. Translated, it gives CASSLAHRLQETQYF.